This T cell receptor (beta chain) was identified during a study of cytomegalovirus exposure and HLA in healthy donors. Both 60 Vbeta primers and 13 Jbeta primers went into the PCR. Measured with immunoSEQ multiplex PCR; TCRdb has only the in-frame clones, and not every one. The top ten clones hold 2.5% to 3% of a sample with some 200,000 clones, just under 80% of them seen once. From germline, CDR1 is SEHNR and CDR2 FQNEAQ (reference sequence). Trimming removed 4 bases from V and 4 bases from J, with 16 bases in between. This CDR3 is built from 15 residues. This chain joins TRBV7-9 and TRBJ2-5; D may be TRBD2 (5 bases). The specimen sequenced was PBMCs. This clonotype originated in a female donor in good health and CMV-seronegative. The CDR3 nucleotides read TGTGCCAGCAGCTCCGGGATCCAGGTGCGAGAGACCCAGTACTTC. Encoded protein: CASSSGIQVRETQYF.